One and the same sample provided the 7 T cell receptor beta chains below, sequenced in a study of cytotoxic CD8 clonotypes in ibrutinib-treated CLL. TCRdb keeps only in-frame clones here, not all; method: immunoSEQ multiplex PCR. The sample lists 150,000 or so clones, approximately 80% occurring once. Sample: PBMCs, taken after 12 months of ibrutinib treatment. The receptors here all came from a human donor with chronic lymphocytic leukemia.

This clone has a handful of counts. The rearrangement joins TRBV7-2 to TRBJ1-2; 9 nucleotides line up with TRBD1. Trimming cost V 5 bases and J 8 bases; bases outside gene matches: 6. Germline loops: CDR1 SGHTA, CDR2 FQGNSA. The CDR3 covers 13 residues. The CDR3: CASSRGQGRGYTF. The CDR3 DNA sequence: TGTGCCAGCAGCCGTGGACAGGGGAGGGGCTACACCTTC. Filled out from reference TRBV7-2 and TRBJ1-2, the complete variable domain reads GAGVSQSPSNKVTEKGKDVELRCDPISGHTALYWYRQSLGQGLEFLIYFQGNSAPDKSGLPSDRFSAERTGGSVSTLTIQRTQQEDSAVYLCASSRGQGRGYTFGSGTRLTVV.

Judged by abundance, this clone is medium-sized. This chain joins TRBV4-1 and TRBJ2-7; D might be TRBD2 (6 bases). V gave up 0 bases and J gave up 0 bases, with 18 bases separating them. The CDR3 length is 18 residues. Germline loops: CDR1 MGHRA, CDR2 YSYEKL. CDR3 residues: CASSQDLASGTTSYEQYF. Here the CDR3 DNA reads TGCGCCAGCAGCCAAGACCTAGCGAGCGGCACAACCTCCTACGAGCAGTACTTC.

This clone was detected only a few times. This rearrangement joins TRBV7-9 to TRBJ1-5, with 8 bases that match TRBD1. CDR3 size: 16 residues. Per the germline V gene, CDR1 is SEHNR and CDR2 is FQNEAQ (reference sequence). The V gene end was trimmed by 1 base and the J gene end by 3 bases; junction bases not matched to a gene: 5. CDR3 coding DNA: TGTGCCAGCAGCTTAGAGGCAGGGGGCTTCAATCAGCCCCAGCATTTT. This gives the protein CASSLEAGGFNQPQHF.

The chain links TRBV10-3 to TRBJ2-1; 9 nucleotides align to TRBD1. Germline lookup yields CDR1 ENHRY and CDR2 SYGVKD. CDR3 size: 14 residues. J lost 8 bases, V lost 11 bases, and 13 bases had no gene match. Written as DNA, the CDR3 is TGTGCCTCAATCAGGGGACAGGGTTGGGATGAGCAGTTCTTC. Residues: CASIRGQGWDEQFF.

CDR3 sequence: CASRSRVGNQPQHF. As DNA, the CDR3 is TGTGCCAGCAGGTCCAGGGTAGGCAATCAGCCCCAGCATTTT. This rearrangement joins TRBV28 to TRBJ1-5, with D tentatively TRBD1 (5 bases). The V and J ends lost 6 bases and 2 bases respectively, with 11 bases between them. The CDR3 is 14 amino acids. Germline loops: CDR1 MDHEN, CDR2 SYDVKM.

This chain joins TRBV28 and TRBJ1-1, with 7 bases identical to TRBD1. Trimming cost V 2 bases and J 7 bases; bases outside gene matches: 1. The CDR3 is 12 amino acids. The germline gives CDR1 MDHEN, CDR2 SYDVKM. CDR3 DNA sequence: TGTGCCAGCAGTTTAGGACAGGTTGAAGCTTTCTTT. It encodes CASSLGQVEAFF.

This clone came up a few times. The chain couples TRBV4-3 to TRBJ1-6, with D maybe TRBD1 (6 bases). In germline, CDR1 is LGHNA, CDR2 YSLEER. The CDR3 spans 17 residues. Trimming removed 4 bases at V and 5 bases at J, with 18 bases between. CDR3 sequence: CASSRGAGALDNSPLHF. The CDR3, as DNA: TGCGCCAGCAGCCGTGGGGCAGGGGCTCTGGATAATTCACCCCTCCACTTT.